This T cell receptor beta chain derives from a study of shared clonotypes between healthy human individuals. The assay was immunoSEQ multiplex PCR, and TCRdb's table has in-frame clones only and misses some. The table lists roughly 2.4 million clones, under 97% of them singletons. This CDR3 comprises 14 residues. The germline CDR1 and CDR2 sequences are SGHDT and YYEEEE. The V gene end was trimmed by 4 bases and the J gene end by 5 bases; junction bases not matched to a gene: 6. Sequencing was done on a sample of naive CD4+ T cells sorted from blood. Subset indicated: CD45RA+ positively selected. This TCR was sampled from a man aged 18 to 29 in good health. The chain combines TRBV5-6 with TRBJ1-5; TRBD1 matches 7 bases. The CDR3 loop reads CASSEQGTYQPQHF. DNA of the CDR3: TGTGCCAGCAGCGAACAGGGGACGTATCAGCCCCAGCATTTT.